Ten or more counts support the clone carrying this T cell receptor beta chain. TCRdb redid the calling of the 5' RACE reads with MiXCR, one entry per CDR3 protein. The sample holds approximately 10,000 distinct CDR3 sequences, approximately 5.3% seen once. The data stem from a study of T cells after yellow fever vaccination. This clonotype was obtained from a man younger than 40 who received the YFV17D yellow fever vaccine. The sequencing used PBMCs, either bulk or a sorted T-cell subset (CD4+, CD8+, memory, or dextramer-sorted; not recorded which), collected on the day of the yellow fever booster vaccination.

DNA for the CDR3: TGTGCCAGCAGTTACTCAGGGGCGGCCGAGCAGTACTTC. It translates to CASSYSGAAEQYF. This chain uses TRBV6-2 or TRBV6-3 with TRBJ2-7; a weak D match, TRBD1 (5 bases). CDR3 length equals 13 residues. The germline V and J ends were trimmed by 0 bases and 6 bases, with 9 bases remaining between them. The germline CDR1 and CDR2 sequences are MNHEY and SVGEGT.